Below, 32 T cell receptor beta chains from the same sample are listed, as sequenced in a study of blood T cell repertoires in COVID-19. Sequencing used immunoSEQ multiplex PCR; TCRdb keeps in-frame clones, though not all of them. The data show fewer than 400,000 clones, roughly 87% seen once. The sequenced sample consisted of PBMCs or T cells enriched from blood (not recorded which). Source of these receptors: a woman between 18 and 29 years old who had recovered from COVID-19.

This chain uses TRBV3-1 (or the pseudogene TRBV3-2) with TRBJ2-7; 7 positions agree with TRBD2. The junction had 5 bases not matched to a gene; V was cut back by 5 bases and J by 4 bases. This CDR3 contains 13 residues. Germline V gene lookup returns CDR1 LGHDT and CDR2 YNNKEL (reference sequence). The CDR3 DNA follows: TGTGCCAGCAGCTCCCGGGGGGTATACGAGCAGTACTTC. This codes for CASSSRGVYEQYF.

V usage is TRBV3-1 (or the pseudogene TRBV3-2) and J usage is TRBJ1-3; D not certain. Trimming removed 5 bases from V and 0 bases from J, with 17 bases in between. The germline gives CDR1 LGHDT, CDR2 YNNKEL (reference sequence). The CDR3 is made up of 17 amino acids. The CDR3 nucleotides read TGTGCCAGCAGCGAAAAAACGAGGCATCTCTCTGGAAACACCATATATTTT. This gives the protein CASSEKTRHLSGNTIYF.

The rearrangement uses TRBV30 and TRBJ1-2; 8 bases are a match to TRBD1. V lost 4 bases to trimming and J lost 4 bases; unmatched junction nucleotides: 5. Germline V gene sequence: CDR1 GTSNPN, CDR2 SVGIG (reference sequence). The CDR3 loop spans 13 amino acids. The CDR3 nucleotides are TGTGCCTGGAAGGGACAGGCCTCCTATGGCTACACCTTC. Translated, it gives CAWKGQASYGYTF.

The genes are TRBV2 and TRBJ2-7, with 12 positions matching TRBD2. Looked up from germline, CDR1 is SNHLY and CDR2 is FYNNEI. V shed 6 bases and J 1 base; nucleotides not matched to a gene: 7. This CDR3 is built from 16 residues. The CDR3 coding sequence is TGTGCCAGCAGGGGATCTAGCGGGGGGGTATCCTACGAGCAGTACTTC. Protein: CASRGSSGGVSYEQYF.

This chain joins TRBV7-9 and TRBJ1-1; the D gene is possibly TRBD1 (6 bases). The ends were cut back, 9 bases at V and 4 bases at J, with 18 bases in the middle. In germline, CDR1 is SEHNR, CDR2 FQNEAQ (reference sequence). The CDR3 runs 14 residues. CDR3 region: CASSGRVRGTEAFF. CDR3 sequence (DNA): TGTGCCAGTAGTGGTCGCGTCAGGGGCACTGAAGCTTTCTTT.

The table lists this clone with a count of one. The chain uses TRBV5-1 and TRBJ1-6, with D perhaps matching TRBD1 (5 bases). Germline V gene sequence: CDR1 SGHRS, CDR2 YFSETQ. V dropped 0 bases and J dropped 4 bases, with 17 bases sitting between them. The CDR3 is made up of 18 amino acids. The CDR3 loop is CASSLGGLGQTYNSPLHF. CDR3 DNA sequence: TGCGCCAGCAGCTTGGGGGGTCTCGGACAAACATATAATTCACCCCTCCACTTT.

The chain couples TRBV7-9 to TRBJ2-4; TRBD1 aligns across 9 bases. The CDR3 is 14 amino acids. Germline V lookup: CDR1 SEHNR, CDR2 FQNEAQ (reference sequence). J gave up 8 bases and V 5 bases, and 7 bases lay outside the gene matches. The CDR3 region is CASSPGTGKYIQYF. The CDR3 nucleotides are TGTGCCAGCAGCCCCGGGACAGGGAAATACATTCAGTACTTC. The full variable domain, rest sourced from reference TRBV7-9 and TRBJ2-4, is DTGVSQNPRHKITKRGQNVTFRCDPISEHNRLYWYRQTLGQGPEFLTYFQNEAQLEKSRLLSDRFSAERPKGSFSTLEIQRTEQGDSAMYLCASSPGTGKYIQYFGAGTRLSVL.

The J gene is TRBJ2-3, the V gene TRBV9, with TRBD2 matching 7 bases. This CDR3 has 18 amino acids. Germline values: CDR1 SGDLS, CDR2 YYNGEE. V trimming: 4 bases; J trimming: 6 bases; junction bases outside the gene matches: 20. The chain's CDR3 is CASSPTLPSGKKWDTQYF. The CDR3, as DNA: TGTGCCAGCAGCCCCACCCTCCCTAGCGGCAAAAAGTGGGATACGCAGTATTTT.

The chain joins TRBV28 to TRBJ1-1, with D possibly TRBD1 on 6 matching bases. The CDR3 has 17 amino acids. The V gene lost 6 bases and the J gene lost 5 bases, with 25 bases spanning the gap. Germline V lookup: CDR1 MDHEN, CDR2 SYDVKM. The chain's CDR3 is CASSSYRSGTGRTEAFF. The CDR3, as DNA: TGTGCCAGCAGCTCATACCGCAGCGGAACAGGGAGAACTGAAGCTTTCTTT.

This chain uses TRBV19 with TRBJ1-1; 7 nucleotides align to TRBD1. V shed 4 bases and J 0 bases; nucleotides not matched to a gene: 2. This CDR3 spans 14 amino acids. Looked up from germline, CDR1 is LNHDA and CDR2 is SQIVND (reference sequence). The CDR3 sequence: CASSRTGLNTEAFF. The CDR3 DNA reads TGTGCCAGTAGTAGGACAGGACTGAACACTGAAGCTTTCTTT.

The chain is built from TRBV2 and TRBJ2-7; 9 nucleotides align to TRBD1. There are 16 residues in the CDR3. The V and J ends lost 4 bases and 4 bases, in that order; junction bases with no gene match: 11. CDR1 and CDR2 (germline): SNHLY, FYNNEI. The CDR3, as DNA: TGTGCCAGCAGTGGCTATACGGGACAGGGCGGATACGAGCAGTACTTC. This translates into CASSGYTGQGGYEQYF.

The chain has TRBV19 and TRBJ2-4, with D possibly matching TRBD1 (6 bases). V was trimmed by 6 bases and J by 0 bases, leaving 9 bases between them. Germline assignment: CDR1 LNHDA and CDR2 SQIVND (reference sequence). CDR3 size: 14 residues. CDR3 in amino acids: CASRDRLAKNIQYF. Written as DNA, the CDR3 is TGTGCCAGTAGGGACAGACTAGCCAAAAACATTCAGTACTTC.

V usage is TRBV7-9 and J usage is TRBJ1-4, with D possibly matching TRBD1 (6 bases). V lost 2 bases, J lost 7 bases, and 14 bases lay in between. This CDR3 is built from 15 residues. From germline, CDR1 is SEHNR and CDR2 FQNEAQ (reference sequence). CDR3 protein: CASSLLGQWSEKLFF. CDR3 in DNA: TGTGCCAGCAGCTTACTCGGACAGTGGTCTGAAAAACTGTTTTTT.

The chain has TRBV6-2 or TRBV6-3 and TRBJ1-2; 9 bases fit TRBD1. The J segment lost 3 bases and the V segment lost 4 bases, leaving 3 bases of the junction unmatched. Germline V gives CDR1 MNHEY, CDR2 SVGEGT. The CDR3 sequence is 14 residues long. The CDR3 nucleotides read TGTGCCAGCAGTTCCGGGACAGGGCACTATGGCTACACCTTC. Protein: CASSSGTGHYGYTF.

V usage is TRBV7-2 and J usage is TRBJ2-2, with D possibly being TRBD2 (6 bases). This CDR3 comprises 15 residues. Deletions cut 2 bases from V and 1 base from J, with 8 bases between. Germline CDR1 reads SGHTA; CDR2 reads FQGNSA. CDR3 residues: CASSLRAGNTGELFF. The DNA of the CDR3 is TGTGCCAGCAGCTTAAGAGCGGGGAACACCGGGGAGCTGTTTTTT.

The chain has TRBV9 and TRBJ2-3, with 12 bases that match TRBD2. The V and J ends lost 4 bases and 1 base, in that order; junction bases with no gene match: 4. CDR1 is SGDLS and CDR2 is YYNGEE in the germline V gene. The CDR3 is made up of 16 amino acids. The CDR3 region is CASSTRLAGGTDTQYF. CDR3 DNA: TGTGCCAGCAGCACCCGACTAGCGGGGGGCACAGATACGCAGTATTTT. The whole variable domain, filled in from reference TRBV9 and TRBJ2-3, reads DSGVTQTPKHLITATGQRVTLRCSPRSGDLSVYWYQQSLDQGLQFLIQYYNGEERAKGNILERFSAQQFPDLHSELNLSSLELGDSALYFCASSTRLAGGTDTQYFGPGTRLTVL.

J is TRBJ1-4 and V is TRBV3-1 (or the pseudogene TRBV3-2), with 10 nucleotides matching TRBD1. The V segment lost 5 bases and the J segment 9 bases; nucleotides outside the gene matches: 12. The CDR3 is 16 amino acids. CDR1 LGHDT and CDR2 YNNKEL come from the germline V gene (reference sequence). Here the CDR3 reads CASSRTYGTGDKKLFF. The CDR3 DNA reads as TGTGCCAGCAGCAGGACATACGGGACAGGGGATAAAAAACTGTTTTTT.

The chain is built from TRBV6-5 and TRBJ1-3, with TRBD1 matching over 7 bases. Germline lookup yields CDR1 MNHEY and CDR2 SVGAGI. Unmatched junction bases numbered 3, after V lost 0 bases and J lost 4 bases. The CDR3 has 15 amino acids. The CDR3 loop is CASSYSGTEGNTIYF. The CDR3 DNA reads TGTGCCAGCAGTTACTCTGGGACAGAGGGAAACACCATATATTTT.

The chain is built from TRBV12-3 or TRBV12-4 and TRBJ2-5; possible D gene TRBD1, 6 bases. The CDR3 covers 13 residues. Trimming took off 6 bases at V and 5 bases at J, with 13 bases between the two ends. CDR3 DNA sequence: TGTGCCAGCAGCCACAGGGATCGGGAGACCCAGTACTTC. This gives the protein CASSHRDRETQYF.

The rearrangement links TRBV5-4 to TRBJ2-7, with 7 bases fitting TRBD1. V shed 4 bases, J shed 4 bases, and the junction held 8 bases outside the gene matches. The CDR3 extends over 14 amino acids. Germline CDR1 and CDR2: SGHNT and YYREEE (reference sequence). Here the CDR3 reads CASSPSYRGYEQYF. CDR3 coding DNA: TGTGCCAGCAGCCCGAGTTACAGGGGATACGAGCAGTACTTC.

This chain connects TRBV30 to TRBJ1-3; D gene uncertain. The V gene lost 4 bases and the J gene lost 1 base, with 5 bases spanning the gap. The germline gives CDR1 GTSNPN, CDR2 SVGIG (reference sequence). The CDR3 sequence is 12 residues long. The CDR3 DNA reads TGTGCCTGGACAGCGTCTGGAAACACCATATATTTT. Its protein product is CAWTASGNTIYF.

V usage is TRBV10-3 and J usage is TRBJ1-6; D is perhaps TRBD1 (5 bases). V shed 7 bases and J shed 3 bases, with 7 bases lying between them. The CDR3 has 13 amino acids. Germline CDR1 ENHRY, CDR2 SYGVKD. CDR3 bases: TGTGCCATCACTGACAGCTATAATTCACCCCTCCACTTT. Its translation: CAITDSYNSPLHF.

V and J are TRBV7-6 and TRBJ2-1; 12 bases are shared with TRBD2. The junction had 14 bases not matched to a gene; V was cut back by 5 bases and J by 6 bases. This CDR3 is 18 amino acids long. The germline CDR1 and CDR2 sequences are SGHVS and FNYEAQ. This chain's CDR3 is CASSQGLAGSSPGNEQFF. For the CDR3, the DNA is TGTGCCAGCAGCCAAGGACTAGCGGGAAGCTCTCCGGGCAATGAGCAGTTCTTC. The full variable domain, its missing parts supplied by reference TRBV7-6 and TRBJ2-1, is GAGVSQSPRYKVTKRGQDVALRCDPISGHVSLYWYRQALGQGPEFLTYFNYEAQQDKSGLPNDRFSAERPEGSISTLTIQRTEQRDSAMYRCASSQGLAGSSPGNEQFFGPGTRLTVL.

This clone was seen only once. The gene calls are TRBV12-3 or TRBV12-4 and TRBJ1-5, with D hard to call. The length of the CDR3 is 12 residues. The ends were cut back, 6 bases at V and 8 bases at J, with 11 bases in the middle. The CDR3 DNA is TGTGCCAGCAGCACTACCTGGGAGCCCCAGCATTTT. Translated, it gives CASSTTWEPQHF.

This chain uses TRBV5-1 with TRBJ1-6, with D maybe TRBD1 (6 bases). Germline CDR1 SGHRS, CDR2 YFSETQ. Trimming took 0 bases from V and 10 from J, leaving 14 bases between them. The CDR3 covers 15 residues. CDR3 DNA sequence: TGCGCCAGCAGCTTGGACGCGGGGGCGGACTCACCCCTCCACTTT. Its translation: CASSLDAGADSPLHF.

As to this clone: No DNA is shown, since the ends of the CDR3 on it are uncertain; the CDR3 is the one TCRdb lists. This chain uses TRBV5-6 with TRBJ1-1. The CDR3 spans 14 amino acids, including both terminal residues. Looked up from germline, CDR1 is SGHDT and CDR2 is YYEEEE. The CDR3 loop reads CASSFGSGDTEAFF.

V usage is TRBV10-3 and J usage is TRBJ1-5; a possible D gene is TRBD1 (6 bases). CDR1 and CDR2 from the germline V gene are ENHRY and SYGVKD. V was trimmed by 10 bases and J by 0 bases, leaving 10 bases between them. This CDR3 comprises 13 residues. The CDR3 spells CATQDSSNQPQHF. The CDR3 DNA reads TGTGCCACCCAGGACAGTAGCAATCAGCCCCAGCATTTT.

V usage is TRBV3-1 (or the pseudogene TRBV3-2) and J usage is TRBJ1-3, with no clear D. This CDR3 is 13 amino acids long. Per the germline V gene, CDR1 is LGHDT and CDR2 is YNNKEL (reference sequence). Trimming took 0 bases from V and 4 from J, leaving 4 bases between them. The CDR3 reads CASSQDVGNTIYF. CDR3 DNA sequence: TGTGCCAGCAGCCAAGACGTGGGAAACACCATATATTTT.

The chain has TRBV2 and TRBJ1-5; D call uncertain. This CDR3 has 14 residues. Germline lookup yields CDR1 SNHLY and CDR2 FYNNEI. Trimming removed 3 bases at V and 3 bases at J, with 9 bases between. The CDR3 protein is CASSERSPNQPQHF. CDR3 coding DNA: TGTGCCAGCAGTGAGAGGAGTCCCAATCAGCCCCAGCATTTT.

The gene calls are TRBV5-6 and TRBJ1-2; D remains ambiguous. Germline-derived CDR1 and CDR2 are SGHDT and YYEEEE. CDR3 length: 12 residues. V lost 7 bases and J lost 4, with 11 bases in between. The CDR3 sequence: CASGGRVYGYTF. DNA for the CDR3: TGTGCCAGCGGAGGAAGGGTCTATGGCTACACCTTC.

This chain joins TRBV29-1 and TRBJ1-1; 11 bases align to TRBD1. This CDR3 has 13 residues. The junction had 5 bases not matched to a gene; V was cut back by 6 bases and J by 5 bases. From germline, CDR1 is SQVTM and CDR2 ANQGSEA. In DNA form, the CDR3 reads TGCAGCGTGGGACAGGGGGTACGGACTGAAGCTTTCTTT. Residues: CSVGQGVRTEAFF.

Turning to this clone: This specimen includes other DNA sequences encoding the same CDR3. The chain carries TRBV18 and TRBJ1-4; D is possibly TRBD1 (6 bases). CDR1 KGHSH and CDR2 LQKENI come from the germline V gene. The CDR3 length is 15 residues. V lost 1 base and J 2 bases, leaving 8 bases between the germline ends. The CDR3 region has the DNA TGTGCCAGCTCACCACGACAGGCCACTAATGAAAAACTGTTTTTT. Translation: CASSPRQATNEKLFF. Drawing the rest from reference TRBV18 and TRBJ1-4, the complete variable domain is NAGVMQNPRHLVRRRGQEARLRCSPMKGHSHVYWYRQLPEEGLKFMVYLQKENIIDESGMPKERFSAEFPKEGPSILRIQQVVRGDSAAYFCASSPRQATNEKLFFGSGTQLSVL.